The clone carrying this T cell receptor beta chain occurred many times. Its antigen is unidentified. Individual cDNA molecules each carried unique molecular identifiers attached by the library. TCRdb reprocessed the RACE reads via MiXCR and lists one record per CDR3 protein. Here the sample spans approximately 84,000 distinct CDR3 sequences, around 8.7% being singletons. Documented time point: healthy volunteer bleed at 6 weeks. Whole blood that had not been fractionated was the source of extracted total RNA. The source of the sample is a study of human T cells and chemical hapten exposure. Study-level information: It was small differences in pooled library volume that mainly caused per-sample TCR yields to vary.

V was clipped by 9 bases and J by 0 bases, with 13 bases between them. The CDR3 is 14 residues long. Germline CDR1 SNHLY, CDR2 FYNNEI. Study-level findings and limits: No change in TCRs above 1 in 1000 frequency was produced by DPC sensitization.

The chain joins TRBV2 to TRBJ2-3; D possibly corresponds to TRBD2 (6 bases). The receptor comes from a male donor in good health. Some clones in this sample may be carry-over from other donors' samples. The material sequenced was whole blood. CDR3 amino acids: CASQPGTSTDTQYF. DNA for the CDR3: TGTGCCAGTCAACCCGGGACTAGCACAGATACGCAGTATTTT.